This T cell receptor beta chain was retrieved from a study of blood T cells in healthy people across ages. Study observations and caveats: A strong correlation was seen between TCR beta diversity and naive T cell percentage.

The germline gives CDR1 SGHTA, CDR2 FQGNSA. V gave up 1 base and J gave up 3 bases, with 10 bases separating them. CDR3 size: 14 residues. Many counts were recorded for this clonotype. Its antigen is currently unknown. A second PCR, run for about 7 to 11 cycles, used a sample-barcoded 5' primer plus a J-beta primer mix. TCRdb used MiXCR to reprocess the 5' RACE reads, holding one entry per CDR3 protein. This table has over 600,000 distinct CDR3 sequences, about 42% appearing once. This chain connects TRBV7-2 to TRBJ2-7; TRBD1 is a possible D gene (6 bases). Material: blood. This receptor was obtained from an elderly man in good health. The CDR3 loop reads CASSLGTGNYEQYF. The CDR3 coding sequence is TGTGCCAGCAGCTTAGGTACAGGGAACTACGAGCAGTACTTC.